A single sample gave rise to the 15 T cell receptor beta chains below, sequenced in a study of blood T cells in healthy people across ages. Through a sample-barcoded 5' primer and a J-beta primer mix, a second PCR was run for roughly 7 to 11 cycles. TCRdb reprocessed the 5' RACE reads via MiXCR and lists one record per CDR3 protein. The table records roughly 680,000 distinct CDR3 sequences, approximately 52% of them present only once. The sample taken for sequencing was blood. The receptors stem from a woman of 80 years or more in good health.

The chain joins TRBV24-1 to TRBJ2-5; D may be TRBD2 (5 bases). The germline V and J ends were trimmed by 3 bases and 0 bases, with 10 bases remaining between them. Germline CDR1 is KGHDR and CDR2 is SFDVKD. This CDR3 contains 15 residues. The CDR3: CATSDPGSYQETQYF. CDR3 coding DNA: TGTGCCACCAGTGATCCGGGATCGTACCAAGAGACCCAGTACTTC.

This clonotype has just a few counts. The chain couples TRBV12-3 or TRBV12-4 to TRBJ2-5, with 10 bases fitting TRBD1. J lost 3 bases, V lost 5 bases, and 6 bases had no gene match. The CDR3 runs to 15 residues. CDR3 in DNA: TGTGCCAGCAGTCGGGACAGGGGACAGAAAGAGACCCAGTACTTC. As protein: CASSRDRGQKETQYF.

This clonotype occurred once. The chain combines TRBV7-2 with TRBJ1-2; TRBD1 agrees at 7 bases. CDR3 length: 14 residues. Unmatched junction bases numbered 13, after V lost 7 bases and J lost 8 bases. The germline V gene has CDR1 SGHTA and CDR2 FQGNSA. This CDR3 reads CASNLAGGSSGYTF. CDR3 DNA sequence: TGTGCCAGCAACTTGGCAGGGGGATCGTCCGGCTACACCTTC.

This clonotype turned up a few times. The rearrangement uses TRBV12-3 or TRBV12-4 and TRBJ2-2, with a possible D match to TRBD2 (6 bases). This CDR3 has 15 residues. Trimming cost V 6 bases and J 5 bases, with 16 bases left between them. The CDR3 is CASSLGGALTGELFF. The DNA of the CDR3 is TGTGCCAGCAGCCTTGGCGGGGCCTTAACCGGGGAGCTGTTTTTT.

The chain has TRBV10-3 and TRBJ1-1; 8 nucleotides match TRBD1. The CDR3 length is 14 residues. V was pared by 6 bases and J by 0 bases, with 3 bases of the junction left unmatched. Germline V lookup: CDR1 ENHRY, CDR2 SYGVKD. The CDR3 region has the DNA TGTGCCATCAGCGGACAGGGAATGAACACTGAAGCTTTCTTT. As protein: CAISGQGMNTEAFF.

The chain carries TRBV10-3 and TRBJ1-3; 9 nucleotides line up with TRBD1. CDR3 length: 16 amino acids. Germline V gene lookup returns CDR1 ENHRY and CDR2 SYGVKD. V trimming: 3 bases; J trimming: 2 bases; junction bases outside the gene matches: 5. This chain's CDR3 is CAISERGTGTGNTIYF. The CDR3 coding sequence is TGTGCCATCAGTGAAAGGGGGACAGGGACTGGAAACACCATATATTTT.

This clonotype came up many times. A junction boundary mismatches the germline segment, possibly from a read error. The chain is built from TRBV2 and TRBJ2-3; D gene ambiguous. The CDR3 totals 15 residues. In germline, CDR1 is SNHLY, CDR2 FYNNEI. CDR3 in amino acids: CASTERALSLDTQYF. The CDR3 DNA reads TGTGCCAGCACTGAACGTGCCCTCTCCCTCGATACGCAGTATTTT.

The gene calls are TRBV5-1 and TRBJ2-1; D is perhaps TRBD2 (6 bases). CDR3 size: 15 residues. Per the germline V gene, CDR1 is SGHRS and CDR2 is YFSETQ. V dropped 3 bases and J dropped 5 bases, with 15 bases sitting between them. CDR3 protein: CASSSPGLPHNEQFF. The CDR3 coding sequence is TGCGCCAGCAGCTCCCCGGGACTCCCGCACAATGAGCAGTTCTTC. The variable domain in full, with the rest retrieved from reference TRBV5-1 and TRBJ2-1, is KAGVTQTPRYLIKTRGQQVTLSCSPISGHRSVSWYQQTPGQGLQFLFEYFSETQRNKGNFPGRFSGRQFSNSRSEMNVSTLELGDSALYLCASSSPGLPHNEQFFGPGTRLTVL.

J is TRBJ2-5 and V is TRBV4-2; TRBD1 matches at 7 bases. The trim removed 0 bases at V and 3 bases at J, leaving 4 bases unmatched. This CDR3 is 15 amino acids long. The germline gives CDR1 LGHNA, CDR2 YNFKEQ. CDR3 loop: CASSQDFQGEETQYF. As DNA, the CDR3 is TGTGCCAGCAGCCAAGATTTCCAGGGGGAAGAGACCCAGTACTTC.

The chain is built from TRBV2 and TRBJ2-5; a weak D match, TRBD2 (6 bases). CDR1 and CDR2 from the germline V gene are SNHLY and FYNNEI. The V end lost 5 bases, the J end lost 7 bases, and 14 bases lay between the germline ends. The CDR3 is made up of 13 amino acids. As DNA, the CDR3 is TGTGCCAGCAGTAGGAGGGGCGAGGGGACCCAGTACTTC. Translating gives CASSRRGEGTQYF.

As regards this clonotype: A read error may explain this, as a much larger clone is one base away. The CDR3 loop is CASSNKGSGEQYF. The CDR3 DNA is TGCGCCAGCAGTAACAAGGGATCAGGGGAGCAGTACTTC. The V and J genes are TRBV5-1 and TRBJ2-1, with D possibly matching TRBD1 (5 bases). With the DNA end fitting TRBJ2-7 better, the J assignment may be wrong. The CDR3 runs 13 residues. Germline V gives CDR1 SGHRS, CDR2 YFSETQ.

This chain joins TRBV10-3 and TRBJ2-1; D may be TRBD1 (6 bases). The CDR3 runs to 12 residues. The ends were cut back, 7 bases at V and 5 bases at J, with 9 bases in the middle. Germline lookup yields CDR1 ENHRY and CDR2 SYGVKD. The CDR3 loop is CAINNRDNEQFF. In DNA form, the CDR3 reads TGTGCCATCAATAACAGGGACAATGAGCAGTTCTTC.

The chain recombines TRBV21-1 with TRBJ1-1; the table's D call of TRBD1 was not tested on the DNA. TRBV21-1 has pseudogene status. The CDR3 contains 16 residues. The CDR3 DNA reads TGTGCCAGCAGCAATAATGCGGGGGGGCGCGGCACTGAAGCTTTCTTT. Amino acids: CASSNNAGGRGTEAFF.

This clonotype has ten or more counts. V is TRBV6-6 and J is TRBJ2-7; D may correspond to TRBD1 or TRBD2 (5 bases each). The CDR3 is made up of 14 amino acids. Germline CDR1 MNHNY, CDR2 SVGAGI (reference sequence). The V and J ends lost 3 bases and 2 bases respectively, with 11 bases between them. Here the CDR3 reads CASSYRQGAYEQYF. The DNA of the CDR3 is TGTGCCAGCAGTTATAGGCAGGGAGCCTACGAGCAGTACTTC.

This sequence joins TRBV6-2 or TRBV6-3 and TRBJ1-1, with D unclear. The CDR3 contains 11 residues. The V end was cut by 5 bases, the J end by 4 bases, with 5 bases between. Germline V CDR1 and CDR2: MNHEY, SVGEGT. The CDR3 nucleotides are TGTGCCAGCAGTGATTCCACTGAAGCTTTCTTT. Encoded protein: CASSDSTEAFF.